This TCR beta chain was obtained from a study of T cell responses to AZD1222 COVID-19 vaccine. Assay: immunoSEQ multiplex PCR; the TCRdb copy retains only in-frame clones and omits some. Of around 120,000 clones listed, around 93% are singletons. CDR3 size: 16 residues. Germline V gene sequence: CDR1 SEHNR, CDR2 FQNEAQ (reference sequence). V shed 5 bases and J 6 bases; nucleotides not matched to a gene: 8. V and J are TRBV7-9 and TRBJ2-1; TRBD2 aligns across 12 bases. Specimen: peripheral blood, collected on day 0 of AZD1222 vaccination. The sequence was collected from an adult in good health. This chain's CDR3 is CASSSLGLAGINEQFF. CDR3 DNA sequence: TGTGCCAGCAGCAGCTTAGGACTAGCGGGAATCAATGAGCAGTTCTTC.